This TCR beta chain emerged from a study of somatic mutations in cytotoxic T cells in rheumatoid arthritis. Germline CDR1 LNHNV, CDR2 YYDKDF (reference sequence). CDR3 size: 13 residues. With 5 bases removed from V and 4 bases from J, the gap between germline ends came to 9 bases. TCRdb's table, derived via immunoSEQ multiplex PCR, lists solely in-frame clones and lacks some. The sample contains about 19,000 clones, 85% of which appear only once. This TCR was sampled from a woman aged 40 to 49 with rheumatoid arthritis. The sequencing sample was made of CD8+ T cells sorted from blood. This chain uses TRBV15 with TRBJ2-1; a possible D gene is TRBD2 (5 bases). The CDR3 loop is CATSGRTYNEQFF. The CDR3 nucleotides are TGTGCCACCAGCGGTAGGACTTACAATGAGCAGTTCTTC. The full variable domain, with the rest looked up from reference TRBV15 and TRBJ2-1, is DAMVIQNPRYQVTQFGKPVTLSCSQTLNHNVMYWYQQKSSQAPKLLFHYYDKDFNNEADTPDNFQSRRPNTSFCFLDIRSPGLGDTAMYLCATSGRTYNEQFFGPGTRLTVL.